The 10 T cell receptor beta chains below were found in one sample sequenced in a study of T cell changes during pregnancy in multiple sclerosis (dated by TCRdb to about 2019). The library was produced with the immunoSEQ multiplex PCR assay. TCRdb took over this immuneACCESS table, retaining in-frame rearrangements with V and J assigned. Such tables are incomplete; in checked studies, under half of the missing clones stem from an unresolved V gene, and the remainder is unexplained. For this sample the table gives tens of thousands of clones, of which 90% were detected only once. Clones ranked in the top ten supply 9.5% of the sample. The sequencing here drew on peripheral blood, taken after pregnancy. All receptors come from a female donor in good health, enrolled as a control in a pregnancy study.

The V call is TRBV6-1, the J call TRBJ1-5, with D unresolved. The CDR3 runs 13 residues. Trimming took off 5 bases at V and 5 bases at J, with 10 bases between the two ends. Germline V gives CDR1 MNHNS, CDR2 SASEGT. The CDR3 region has the DNA TGTGCCAGCAGTATCGAGGCCGATCAGCCCCAGCATTTT. It encodes CASSIEADQPQHF.

J is TRBJ2-1 and V is TRBV4-1; no firm D call. V lost 4 bases and J 9 bases, leaving 13 bases between the germline ends. This CDR3 spans 13 amino acids. CDR1 and CDR2 from the germline V gene are MGHRA and YSYEKL. The CDR3 reads CASSLALDGEQFF. CDR3 nucleotide sequence: TGCGCCAGCAGCCTAGCTCTAGATGGTGAGCAGTTCTTC.

The chain links TRBV5-4 to TRBJ1-3, with a tentative D call TRBD1 (5 bases). Germline CDR1 is SGHNT and CDR2 is YYREEE (reference sequence). The CDR3 consists of 14 residues. Trimming stripped 4 bases from V and 3 bases from J, with 11 bases between. The DNA of the CDR3 is TGTGCCAGCAGCACAACAGGAGATGGAAACACCATATATTTT. Residues: CASSTTGDGNTIYF.

This clone was detected only once. The chain combines TRBV6-5 with TRBJ2-7; TRBD2 might be the D (6 bases). The germline V and J ends were trimmed by 4 bases and 4 bases, with 14 bases remaining between them. Germline values: CDR1 MNHEY, CDR2 SVGAGI. The CDR3 has 14 residues. CDR3 sequence (DNA): TGTGCCAGCAGTTCCCGGGAGCTGGGGTACGAGCAGTACTTC. This encodes CASSSRELGYEQYF.

This chain joins TRBV30 and TRBJ1-1; D unresolved. The V and J ends lost 3 bases and 3 bases respectively, with 11 bases between them. CDR1 and CDR2 from the germline V gene are GTSNPN and SVGIG (reference sequence). The CDR3 length is 13 residues. This CDR3 reads CAWSVTVDTEAFF. The CDR3 DNA reads TGTGCCTGGAGCGTAACGGTCGACACTGAAGCTTTCTTT.

The chain links TRBV19 to TRBJ2-3; no clear D gene. The CDR3 spans 15 residues. From germline, CDR1 is LNHDA and CDR2 SQIVND (reference sequence). Trimming left V 3 bases short and J 0 bases short, with 10 bases between. The CDR3 protein is CASSISSQSTDTQYF. The CDR3 nucleotides are TGTGCCAGTAGTATTTCTAGTCAGAGCACAGATACGCAGTATTTT.

The sample holds one count of this clone. This chain connects TRBV7-2 to TRBJ2-1, with 7 bases aligning to TRBD2. The CDR3 is 17 residues long. The germline gives CDR1 SGHTA, CDR2 FQGNSA. J gave up 0 bases and V 3 bases, and 8 bases lay outside the gene matches. The CDR3 bases are TGTGCCAGCAGCTTCCCCTTGCGGGGGAGCTCCTACAATGAGCAGTTCTTC. Encoded protein: CASSFPLRGSSYNEQFF.

The chain uses TRBV6-5 and TRBJ1-5, with D perhaps TRBD1 (6 bases). In germline, CDR1 is MNHEY, CDR2 SVGAGI. V was trimmed by 9 bases and J by 1 base, leaving 10 bases between them. The CDR3 runs 13 residues. This CDR3 reads CASWGRSNQPQHF. CDR3 DNA: TGTGCCAGTTGGGGGCGAAGCAATCAGCCCCAGCATTTT.

V usage is TRBV7-9 and J usage is TRBJ2-7, with 8 bases matching TRBD1. The CDR3 has 16 amino acids. Germline CDR1 reads SEHNR; CDR2 reads FQNEAQ (reference sequence). J was trimmed by 4 bases and V by 6 bases; bases with no gene match: 14. CDR3 sequence: CASSPGGIEGTYEQYF. In nucleotides, the CDR3 is TGTGCCAGCAGTCCAGGGGGCATTGAGGGCACGTACGAGCAGTACTTC.

In its sample, this clone was seen once. The V gene is TRBV11-2, the J gene TRBJ2-5; no clear D. The germline gives CDR1 SGHAT, CDR2 FQNNGV. V was pared by 1 base and J by 7 bases, with 13 bases between. The CDR3 extends over 14 amino acids. The CDR3 DNA follows: TGTGCCAGCAGCTTAGTCGAGGTCCTAGGGACCCAGTACTTC. Amino acid sequence: CASSLVEVLGTQYF.